This paragraph reports one T cell receptor (beta chain). Its target is unknown. This CDR3 region has 11 residues. Per the germline V gene, CDR1 is SGDLS and CDR2 is YYNGEE. V lost 0 bases, J lost 6 bases, and 1 base lay in between. The data were produced by immunoSEQ multiplex PCR, yet TCRdb's version contains in-frame clones alone and is incomplete. The profile covers more than 90,000 clones, with roughly 83% appearing a single time and around 14% taken by the ten largest. The data belong to a study of T cell responses to AZD1222 COVID-19 vaccine. Study-level points and caveats: Reports say nearly half of spike-specific TCRs go after unmutated variant regions. At baseline, just a handful of AZD1222 recipients tested seropositive. Increases in Spike-specific TCR breadth and depth were seen after two AZD1222 doses.

The input for sequencing was peripheral blood, taken 28 days after the second AZD1222 dose. The V and J genes are TRBV9 and TRBJ2-1; no clear D. This TCR was recovered from an adult who received the AZD1222 COVID-19 vaccine. CDR3 in DNA: TGTGCCAGCAGCGTAGCCAATGAGCAGTTCTTC. Translating gives CASSVANEQFF.